These T cell receptor beta chains were read from a single sample in a study of metastatic and nonmetastatic thyroid tumors. TCRdb re-called the PCR reads through MiXCR. The sample holds some 41,000 clones, less than 15% seen once. Sequenced: blood. These receptors originate from a female donor with papillary thyroid cancer or a benign thyroid nodule (not recorded which). Some clones in this sample may be carry-over from other donors' samples. The conserved cysteine and the conserved F or W are not part of the CDR3 here. A D gene is named only where the DNA matches it firmly.

j_call v_call d_call cdr3_aa
TRBJ2-3 TRBV7-8 . ASSSTDTDTQY
TRBJ2-2 TRBV11-3 TRBD2 ASSPPSGSLTGELF
TRBJ2-5 TRBV9 TRBD1 ASSVGPQGAEGTQY
TRBJ2-1 TRBV4-1 . ASTSGGANYNEQF
TRBJ2-3 TRBV6-5 . ASRKWGVGGVPDTQY
TRBJ2-7 TRBV27 TRBD2 ASSHSVAGAWVEQY
TRBJ1-1 TRBV4-1 TRBD1 ASSQEQGAGTEAF
TRBJ2-7 TRBV4-2 . ASSQEPGSAYEQY
TRBJ2-7 TRBV7-8 TRBD2 ASSTGLAGGSGRIEQY
TRBJ2-1 TRBV27 TRBD1 ASSLDRGTYNEQF